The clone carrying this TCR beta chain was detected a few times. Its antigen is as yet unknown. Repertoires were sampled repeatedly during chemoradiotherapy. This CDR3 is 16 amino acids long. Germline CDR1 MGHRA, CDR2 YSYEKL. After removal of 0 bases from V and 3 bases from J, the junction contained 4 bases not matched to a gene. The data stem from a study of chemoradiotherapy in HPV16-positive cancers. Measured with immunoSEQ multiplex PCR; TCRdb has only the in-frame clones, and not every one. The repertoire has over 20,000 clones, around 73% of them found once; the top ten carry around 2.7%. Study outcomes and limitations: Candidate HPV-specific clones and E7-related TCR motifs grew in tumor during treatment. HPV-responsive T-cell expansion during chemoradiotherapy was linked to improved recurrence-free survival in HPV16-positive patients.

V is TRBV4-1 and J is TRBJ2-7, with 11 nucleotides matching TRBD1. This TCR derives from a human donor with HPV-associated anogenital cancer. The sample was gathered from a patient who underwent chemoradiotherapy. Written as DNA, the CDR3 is TGCGCCAGCAGCCAAGAATCCGGGACAGGGGGCTACGAGCAGTACTTC. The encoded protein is CASSQESGTGGYEQYF.